This record looks at one TCR beta chain sequence and its context. Antigen unknown. After removal of 4 bases from V and 4 bases from J, the junction contained 3 bases not matched to a gene. The CDR3 is 12 residues long. CDR1 and CDR2 from the germline V gene are SQVTM and ANQGSEA. These data are taken from a study of cytomegalovirus exposure and HLA in healthy donors. Study-level points and caveats: Across donors, most TCRs were seen rarely, yet some public ones were widespread. More than 150 TCR beta chains were listed as cytomegalovirus-associated. A later analysis reported that several of the most significant clusters appeared to be linked to common viral pathogens, among them Epstein-Barr virus.

13 Jbeta primers and 60 Vbeta primers were used for the PCR. Some clones are missing from TCRdb's copy, which holds only in-frame ones; the method was immunoSEQ multiplex PCR. The sample lists about 130,000 clones, around 83% occurring once. This receptor was identified in a girl aged 2 to 9 in good health and CMV-seronegative. The rearrangement joins TRBV29-1 to TRBJ1-2; 7 nucleotides line up with TRBD1. Sequencing was carried out using PBMCs. The DNA for the CDR3 is TGCAGCGTTGGGGCAGGGGGCTATGGCTACACCTTC. Translating gives CSVGAGGYGYTF. The full variable domain, rest sourced from reference TRBV29-1 and TRBJ1-2, is SAVISQKPSRDICQRGTSLTIQCQVDSQVTMMFWYRQQPGQSLTLIATANQGSEATYESGFVIDKFPISRPNLTFSTLTVSNMSPEDSSIYLCSVGAGGYGYTFGSGTRLTVV.